The T cell receptor (beta chain) described here comes from a study of vaccination and CD4 T cells after COVID-19. Overall study: The study enrolled six male and four female convalescents, two of whom were Hispanic. A median of around 70 days (range 14 to 241) separated dose two from the taking of post-vaccine samples.

With respect to this clonotype: Its antigen remains unknown.

Treatment: approximately 9-day PBMC culture with coronavirus spike peptide pools or control peptides (ViraFEST assay). Around 2 million PBMCs per well were cultured with roughly 10 IU/ml IL-2 and 9 to 10 ug/ml peptide pools. The CDR3 runs to 15 residues. Losses at the gene ends were 4 bases for V and 9 bases for J; bases not matched to a gene: 7. Germline loops: CDR1 SEHNR, CDR2 FQNEAQ (reference sequence). With the Oncomine TCR Beta short-read assay, DNA from cultured CD4+ T cells was sequenced. CD4+ T cells were cultured, and genomic DNA was extracted from them. TCRdb re-called the PCR reads with MiXCR, one entry per CDR3 protein. The table lists under 20,000 distinct CDR3 sequences, under 30% of them singletons, with roughly a tenth in the top ten.

V gene TRBV7-9 combines with J gene TRBJ1-6; 9 nucleotides line up with TRBD1. The specimen sequenced was cultured CD4+ T cells from blood. This sequence originates from a human donor with COVID-19. This CDR3 is CASSSTGTGFSPLHF. CDR3 bases: TGTGCCAGCAGCTCAACCGGGACAGGGTTTTCACCCCTCCACTTT.